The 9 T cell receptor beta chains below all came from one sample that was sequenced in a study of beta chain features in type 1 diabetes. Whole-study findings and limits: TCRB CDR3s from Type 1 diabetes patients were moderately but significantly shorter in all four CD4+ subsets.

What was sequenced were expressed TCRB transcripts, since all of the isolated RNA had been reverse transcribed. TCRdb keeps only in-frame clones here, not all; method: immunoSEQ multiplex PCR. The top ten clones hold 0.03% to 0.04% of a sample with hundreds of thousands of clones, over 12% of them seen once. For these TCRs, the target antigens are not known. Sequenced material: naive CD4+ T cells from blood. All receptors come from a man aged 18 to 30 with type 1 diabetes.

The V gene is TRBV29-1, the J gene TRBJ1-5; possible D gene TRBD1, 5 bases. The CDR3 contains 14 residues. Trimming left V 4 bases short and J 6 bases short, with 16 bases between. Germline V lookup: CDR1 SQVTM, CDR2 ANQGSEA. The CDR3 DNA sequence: TGCAGCGTTGGCTGGGCCGAGCAGGGTCAGCCCCAGCATTTT. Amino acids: CSVGWAEQGQPQHF.

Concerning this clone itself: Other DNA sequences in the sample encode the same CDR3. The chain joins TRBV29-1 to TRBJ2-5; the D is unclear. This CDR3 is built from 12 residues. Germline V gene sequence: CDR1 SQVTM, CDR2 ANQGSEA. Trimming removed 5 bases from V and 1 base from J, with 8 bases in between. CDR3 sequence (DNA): TGCAGCGTTCGAGACGGCCAAGAGACCCAGTACTTC. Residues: CSVRDGQETQYF.

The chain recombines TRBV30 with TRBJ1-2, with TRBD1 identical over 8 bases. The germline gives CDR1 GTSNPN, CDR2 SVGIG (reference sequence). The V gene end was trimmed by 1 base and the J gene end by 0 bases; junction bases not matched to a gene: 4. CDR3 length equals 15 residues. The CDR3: CAWSAPGQANYGYTF. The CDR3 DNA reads TGTGCCTGGAGTGCACCGGGACAGGCTAACTATGGCTACACCTTC.

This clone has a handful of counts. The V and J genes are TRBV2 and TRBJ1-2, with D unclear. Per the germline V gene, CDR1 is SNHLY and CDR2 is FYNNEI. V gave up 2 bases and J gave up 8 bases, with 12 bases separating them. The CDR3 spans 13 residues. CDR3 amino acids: CASSESEGGGYTF. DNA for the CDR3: TGTGCCAGCAGTGAATCAGAAGGAGGGGGCTACACCTTC.

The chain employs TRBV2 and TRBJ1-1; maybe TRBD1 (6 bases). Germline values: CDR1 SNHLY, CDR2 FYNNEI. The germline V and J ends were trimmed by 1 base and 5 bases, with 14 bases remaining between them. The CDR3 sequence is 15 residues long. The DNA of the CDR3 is TGTGCCAGCAGTGAAGGGAGCCGGAGGGGGACTGAAGCTTTCTTT. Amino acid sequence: CASSEGSRRGTEAFF.

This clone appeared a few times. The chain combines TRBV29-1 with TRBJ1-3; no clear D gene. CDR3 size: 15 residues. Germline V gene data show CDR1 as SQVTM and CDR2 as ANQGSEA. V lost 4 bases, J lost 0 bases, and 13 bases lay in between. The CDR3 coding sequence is TGCAGCGTTGCTTTGGTTTTCAGCTCTGGAAACACCATATATTTT. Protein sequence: CSVALVFSSGNTIYF.

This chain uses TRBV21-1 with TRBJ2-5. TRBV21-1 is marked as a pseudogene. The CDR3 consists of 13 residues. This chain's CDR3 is CASTLRGWGTQYF. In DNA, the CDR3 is TGTGCCAGCACGTTGAGGGGCTGGGGGACCCAGTACTTC.

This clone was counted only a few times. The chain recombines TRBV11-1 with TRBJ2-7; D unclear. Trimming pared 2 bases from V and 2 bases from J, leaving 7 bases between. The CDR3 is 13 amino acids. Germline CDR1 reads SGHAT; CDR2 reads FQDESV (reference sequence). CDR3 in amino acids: CASSLLGPYEQYF. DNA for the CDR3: TGTGCCAGCAGCTTACTGGGTCCCTACGAGCAGTACTTC.

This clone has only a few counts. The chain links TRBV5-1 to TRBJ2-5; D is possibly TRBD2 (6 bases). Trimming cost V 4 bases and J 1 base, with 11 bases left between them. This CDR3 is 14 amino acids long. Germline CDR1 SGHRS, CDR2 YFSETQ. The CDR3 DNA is TGCGCCAGCAGCACCGGGACTTTCCAAGAGACCCAGTACTTC. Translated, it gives CASSTGTFQETQYF. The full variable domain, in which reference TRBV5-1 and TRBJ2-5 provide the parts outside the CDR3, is KAGVTQTPRYLIKTRGQQVTLSCSPISGHRSVSWYQQTPGQGLQFLFEYFSETQRNKGNFPGRFSGRQFSNSRSEMNVSTLELGDSALYLCASSTGTFQETQYFGPGTRLLVL.